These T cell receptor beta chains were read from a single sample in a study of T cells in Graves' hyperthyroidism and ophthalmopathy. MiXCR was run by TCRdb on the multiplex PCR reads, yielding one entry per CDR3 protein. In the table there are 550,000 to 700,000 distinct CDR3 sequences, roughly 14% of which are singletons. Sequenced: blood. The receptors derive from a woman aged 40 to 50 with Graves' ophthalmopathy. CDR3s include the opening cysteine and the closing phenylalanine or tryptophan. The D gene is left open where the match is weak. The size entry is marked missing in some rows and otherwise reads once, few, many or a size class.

CDR3 protein: CASSLGQGETTEAFF
CDR3 DNA: TGTGCCAGCAGCTTAGGACAGGGTGAAACCACTGAAGCTTTCTTT
J gene: TRBJ1-1
clone size: few
D gene: TRBD1
V gene: TRBV7-2

CDR3 protein: CATSDPSDRDRAQETQYF
CDR3 DNA: TGTGCCACCAGTGACCCCTCCGACAGGGACAGGGCCCAAGAGACCCAGTACTTC
J gene: TRBJ2-5
clone size: many
D gene: TRBD1
V gene: TRBV24-1

CDR3 protein: CASRPHGSHEQYF
CDR3 DNA: TGTGCCAGCAGACCCCACGGTTCCCACGAGCAGTACTTC
J gene: TRBJ2-7
clone size: many
D gene: -
V gene: TRBV28

CDR3 protein: CASSESLAGLEETQYF
CDR3 DNA: TGTGCCAGTAGTGAGAGTCTAGCGGGACTGGAAGAGACCCAGTACTTC
J gene: TRBJ2-5
clone size: few
D gene: TRBD2
V gene: TRBV19

CDR3 protein: CASSYSTGVGYTF
CDR3 DNA: TGTGCCAGCAGTTACTCGACGGGGGTTGGCTACACCTTC
J gene: TRBJ1-2
clone size: many
D gene: -
V gene: TRBV6-2/TRBV6-3

CDR3 protein: CASGWDLTGMNTEAFF
CDR3 DNA: TGTGCTAGTGGTTGGGATCTGACAGGCATGAACACTGAAGCTTTCTTT
J gene: TRBJ1-1
clone size: few
D gene: -
V gene: TRBV12-5

CDR3 protein: CAWSTGQGWVYEQYF
CDR3 DNA: TGTGCCTGGAGTACTGGACAGGGATGGGTCTACGAGCAGTACTTC
J gene: TRBJ2-7
clone size: many
D gene: TRBD1
V gene: TRBV30

CDR3 protein: CASSSGTSEIQYEQYF
CDR3 DNA: TGTGCCAGCAGCTCGGGGACTAGCGAGATCCAATACGAGCAGTACTTC
J gene: TRBJ2-7
clone size: few
D gene: TRBD2
V gene: TRBV11-1

CDR3 protein: CASSKQGTNTEAFF
CDR3 DNA: TGTGCCAGCAGTAAACAGGGGACGAACACTGAAGCTTTCTTT
J gene: TRBJ1-1
clone size: many
D gene: TRBD1
V gene: TRBV27

CDR3 protein: CASSTNKETEAFF
CDR3 DNA: TGTGCCAGCAGTACTAACAAAGAAACTGAAGCTTTCTTT
J gene: TRBJ1-1
clone size: many
D gene: -
V gene: TRBV6-5

CDR3 protein: CASSLRASLHIRQPQHF
CDR3 DNA: TGTGCCAGCAGTTTAAGGGCCAGCTTGCATATTCGACAGCCCCAGCATTTT
J gene: TRBJ1-5
clone size: few
D gene: -
V gene: TRBV28

CDR3 protein: CAISESGGRADEQYF
CDR3 DNA: TGTGCCATCAGTGAGTCTGGCGGGAGGGCCGACGAGCAGTACTTC
J gene: TRBJ2-7
clone size: many
D gene: TRBD2
V gene: TRBV10-3

CDR3 protein: CASSIQVGVNYEQYF
CDR3 DNA: TGTGCCAGTAGTATCCAGGTGGGGGTTAACTACGAGCAGTACTTC
J gene: TRBJ2-7
clone size: -
D gene: -
V gene: TRBV19

CDR3 protein: CASNPGRGAYYEQYF
CDR3 DNA: TGTGCCAGCAACCCGGGGCGGGGGGCCTACTACGAGCAGTACTTC
J gene: TRBJ2-7
clone size: many
D gene: TRBD2
V gene: TRBV6-1

CDR3 protein: CASSLRTTGASGELFF
CDR3 DNA: TGCGCCAGCAGCTTGAGGACTACAGGGGCATCCGGGGAGCTGTTTTTT
J gene: TRBJ2-2
clone size: many
D gene: -
V gene: TRBV5-1

CDR3 protein: CASSIVGQGHTNTEAFF
CDR3 DNA: TGTGCCAGTAGTATAGTCGGACAGGGGCACACGAACACTGAAGCTTTCTTT
J gene: TRBJ1-1
clone size: many
D gene: TRBD1
V gene: TRBV19

CDR3 protein: CASSLGHANTEAFF
CDR3 DNA: TGTGCCAGCAGCTTGGGACATGCGAACACTGAAGCTTTCTTT
J gene: TRBJ1-1
clone size: many
D gene: -
V gene: TRBV12-3/TRBV12-4

CDR3 protein: CASSVGAGREFYEQYF
CDR3 DNA: TGTGCCAGCAGTGTGGGGGCGGGACGGGAGTTCTACGAGCAGTACTTC
J gene: TRBJ2-7
clone size: -
D gene: -
V gene: TRBV2

CDR3 protein: CASSFGGADIAFF
CDR3 DNA: TGTGCCAGCAGCTTTGGGGGCGCTGATATAGCTTTCTTT
J gene: TRBJ1-1
clone size: many
D gene: -
V gene: TRBV7-9

CDR3 protein: CASGLGSTTGELFF
CDR3 DNA: TGTGCTAGTGGTTTGGGCAGTACCACCGGGGAGCTGTTTTTT
J gene: TRBJ2-2
clone size: many
D gene: -
V gene: TRBV12-5

CDR3 protein: CASSHGQGAGNQPQHF
CDR3 DNA: TGCGCCAGCAGCCATGGGCAGGGGGCGGGAAATCAGCCCCAGCATTTT
J gene: TRBJ1-5
clone size: many
D gene: TRBD1
V gene: TRBV4-1

CDR3 protein: CASSLWEGYHEQYF
CDR3 DNA: TGTGCCAGCAGTTTATGGGAGGGGTACCACGAGCAGTACTTC
J gene: TRBJ2-7
clone size: many
D gene: TRBD2
V gene: TRBV12-3/TRBV12-4

CDR3 protein: CASSLGLGASIYEQYF
CDR3 DNA: TGTGCCAGCAGCTTAGGTCTAGGGGCATCGATCTACGAGCAGTACTTC
J gene: TRBJ2-7
clone size: many
D gene: -
V gene: TRBV7-9

CDR3 protein: CASSPGGGGNSPLHF
CDR3 DNA: TGTGCCAGCAGCCCCGGAGGGGGGGGTAATTCACCCCTCCACTTT
J gene: TRBJ1-6
clone size: -
D gene: -
V gene: TRBV12-3/TRBV12-4

CDR3 protein: CASSYSLGLAGTYEQYF
CDR3 DNA: TGTGCCAGCAGTTACTCCTTGGGACTAGCGGGGACCTACGAGCAGTACTTC
J gene: TRBJ2-7
clone size: many
D gene: TRBD2
V gene: TRBV6-5

CDR3 protein: CASSSAGTGFYGYTF
CDR3 DNA: TGTGCCAGCAGTTCCGCCGGGACAGGGTTCTATGGCTACACCTTC
J gene: TRBJ1-2
clone size: many
D gene: TRBD1
V gene: TRBV12-3/TRBV12-4

CDR3 protein: CTSSESGSPRQYF
CDR3 DNA: TGTACCAGCAGTGAATCGGGCAGCCCTCGCCAGTACTTC
J gene: TRBJ2-5
clone size: -
D gene: -
V gene: TRBV25-1

CDR3 protein: CASGNRDAYEQYF
CDR3 DNA: TGTGCCAGTGGAAACAGGGACGCCTACGAGCAGTACTTC
J gene: TRBJ2-7
clone size: once
D gene: -
V gene: TRBV19

CDR3 protein: CASSQGTASYGYTF
CDR3 DNA: TGTGCCAGCAGTCAAGGGACAGCTAGTTATGGCTACACCTTC
J gene: TRBJ1-2
clone size: many
D gene: TRBD1
V gene: TRBV28

CDR3 protein: CASSLTSGSGTEAFF
CDR3 DNA: TGTGCCAGCAGCTTGACCTCGGGTTCTGGCACTGAAGCTTTCTTT
J gene: TRBJ1-1
clone size: many
D gene: -
V gene: TRBV5-6

CDR3 protein: CASNKRGDEQYF
CDR3 DNA: TGTGCCAGCAATAAGCGGGGGGACGAGCAGTACTTC
J gene: TRBJ2-7
clone size: -
D gene: TRBD2
V gene: TRBV27